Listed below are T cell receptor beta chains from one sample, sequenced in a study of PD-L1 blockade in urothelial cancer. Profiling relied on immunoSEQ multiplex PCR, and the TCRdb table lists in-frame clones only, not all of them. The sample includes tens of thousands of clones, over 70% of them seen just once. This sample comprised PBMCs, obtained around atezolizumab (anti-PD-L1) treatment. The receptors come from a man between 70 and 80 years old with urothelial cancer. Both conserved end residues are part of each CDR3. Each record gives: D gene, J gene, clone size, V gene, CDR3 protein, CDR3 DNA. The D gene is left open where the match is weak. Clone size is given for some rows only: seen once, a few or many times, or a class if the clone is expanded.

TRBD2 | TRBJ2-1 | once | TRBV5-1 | CASSLGAGHNEQFF | TGCGCCAGCAGCTTGGGAGCGGGGCACAATGAGCAGTTCTTC
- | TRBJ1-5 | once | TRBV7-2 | CASSLGGSGQPQHF | TGTGCCAGCAGCTTAGGAGGGAGTGGACAGCCCCAGCATTTT
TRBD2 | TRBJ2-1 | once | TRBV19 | CASSPTGGVLNEQFF | TGTGCCAGTAGCCCAACGGGGGGGGTTTTGAATGAGCAGTTCTTC
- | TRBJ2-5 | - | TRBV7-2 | CASRPGGGSETQYF | TGTGCCAGCAGGCCCGGGGGAGGATCAGAGACCCAGTACTTC
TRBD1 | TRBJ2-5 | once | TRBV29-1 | CSVVRQGRSQETQYF | TGCAGCGTTGTTCGACAGGGGCGCTCCCAAGAGACCCAGTACTTC
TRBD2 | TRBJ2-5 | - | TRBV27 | CASGVLAGGRETQYF | TGTGCCAGCGGTGTGCTAGCGGGAGGACGGGAGACCCAGTACTTC
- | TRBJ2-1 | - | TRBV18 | CASSPSRDNEQFF | TGTGCCAGCTCACCAAGCAGGGACAATGAGCAGTTCTTC
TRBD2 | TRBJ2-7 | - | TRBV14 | CASSHGSGSYEQYF | TGTGCCAGCAGCCACGGTAGCGGGAGTTACGAGCAGTACTTC
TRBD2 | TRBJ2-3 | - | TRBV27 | CASSYAGGGIKADTQYF | TGTGCCAGCAGTTACGCGGGAGGAGGAATAAAAGCAGATACGCAGTATTTT
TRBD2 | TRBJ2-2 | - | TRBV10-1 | CASAWGLAGGRGDTGELFF | TGCGCCAGCGCCTGGGGACTAGCGGGGGGGCGGGGTGACACCGGGGAGCTGTTTTTT
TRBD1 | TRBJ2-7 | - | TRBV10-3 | CAISAGTGGIYEQYF | TGTGCCATCAGTGCCGGGACAGGGGGGATCTACGAGCAGTACTTC
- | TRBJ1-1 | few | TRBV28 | CANLGAKNTEAFF | TGTGCCAACCTGGGCGCGAAAAACACTGAAGCTTTCTTT
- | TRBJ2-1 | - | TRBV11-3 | CASSPFDRSNEQFF | TGTGCCAGCAGCCCGTTCGACAGGTCCAATGAGCAGTTCTTC
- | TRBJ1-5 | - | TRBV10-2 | CASIESQGNQPQHF | TGCGCCAGCATTGAATCACAGGGCAATCAGCCCCAGCATTTT
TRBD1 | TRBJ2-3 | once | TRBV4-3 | CASSLNRGRGDTQYF | TGCGCCAGCAGTCTCAACAGGGGGCGTGGAGATACGCAGTATTTT
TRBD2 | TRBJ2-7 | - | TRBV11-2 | CASSWTSGSSYEQYF | TGTGCCAGCAGTTGGACTAGCGGAAGCTCCTACGAGCAGTACTTC
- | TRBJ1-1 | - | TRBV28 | CASSSLRGNTEAFF | TGTGCCAGCAGTTCCCTCAGGGGGAACACTGAAGCTTTCTTT
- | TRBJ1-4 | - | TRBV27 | CASSSYRHEDEKLFF | TGTGCCAGCAGTTCTTACAGGCACGAGGATGAAAAACTGTTTTTT
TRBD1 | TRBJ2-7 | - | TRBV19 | CASSIGQGSYEQYF | TGTGCCAGTAGTATAGGACAGGGTTCCTACGAGCAGTACTTC
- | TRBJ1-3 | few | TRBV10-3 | CAISDGQGGNTIYF | TGTGCCATCAGTGATGGTCAGGGTGGAAACACCATATATTTT
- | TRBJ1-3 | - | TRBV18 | CASSPQDRGNTIYF | TGTGCCAGCTCACCACAGGACAGAGGAAACACCATATATTTT